The next 21 T cell receptor beta chains were all read from a single sample in a study of coeliac disease. TCRdb's copy holds only in-frame clones and misses some; the assay was immunoSEQ multiplex PCR. The table lists 7,300 or so clones, around 63% of them singletons. Sequencing used lamina propria lymphocytes from the gut. Receptors were obtained from a woman aged 55-70 years with active celiac disease.

The chain has TRBV7-9 and TRBJ1-2; no definite D call. From germline, CDR1 is SEHNR and CDR2 FQNEAQ (reference sequence). This CDR3 contains 14 residues. The V end lost 2 bases, the J end lost 2 bases, and 9 bases lay between the germline ends. The CDR3 protein is CASSLNVQNYGYTF. The CDR3 DNA follows: TGTGCCAGCAGCTTAAACGTACAGAACTATGGCTACACCTTC.

This chain links TRBV18 with TRBJ2-2, with D possibly being TRBD2 (5 bases). The germline V and J ends were trimmed by 2 bases and 4 bases, with 5 bases remaining between them. Per the germline V gene, CDR1 is KGHSH and CDR2 is LQKENI. The CDR3 is 13 residues long. The CDR3 nucleotides are TGTGCCAGCTCACCAGAGGGCACCGGGGAGCTGTTTTTT. Its translation: CASSPEGTGELFF. Drawing the rest from reference TRBV18 and TRBJ2-2, the complete variable domain is NAGVMQNPRHLVRRRGQEARLRCSPMKGHSHVYWYRQLPEEGLKFMVYLQKENIIDESGMPKERFSAEFPKEGPSILRIQQVVRGDSAAYFCASSPEGTGELFFGEGSRLTVL.

This clone has only a few counts. The V gene is TRBV5-6, the J gene TRBJ1-2; D may be TRBD1 (6 bases). The germline V gene encodes CDR1 SGHDT and CDR2 YYEEEE. The CDR3 is 15 amino acids. V dropped 0 bases and J dropped 5 bases, with 14 bases sitting between them. DNA of the CDR3: TGTGCCAGCAGCTTGGTTGGGGGGGCGCGTTATGGCTACACCTTC. Amino acid sequence: CASSLVGGARYGYTF.

This clone was seen a few times. Written as DNA, the CDR3 is TGTGCTAGTGGTCAGACGGGACAGCGCTACGAGCAGTACTTC. Its protein product is CASGQTGQRYEQYF. The chain recombines TRBV12-5 with TRBJ2-7; 7 bases align to TRBD1. The CDR3 has 14 amino acids. Germline CDR1 reads LGHNT; CDR2 reads FRNRAP. Trimming at V came to 5 bases and at J to 3 bases, leaving 7 bases not matched to a gene.

V gene TRBV29-1 combines with J gene TRBJ2-1; 9 bases align to TRBD2. Per the germline V gene, CDR1 is SQVTM and CDR2 is ANQGSEA. The V gene end was trimmed by 3 bases and the J gene end by 10 bases; junction bases not matched to a gene: 10. There are 14 residues in the CDR3. CDR3 protein: CSVDRLAGLGEQFF. The CDR3 DNA reads as TGCAGCGTTGATAGGCTAGCGGGATTAGGGGAGCAGTTCTTC.

The chain carries TRBV7-2 and TRBJ2-2; D is uncertain. CDR1 is SGHTA and CDR2 is FQGNSA in the germline V gene. The CDR3 extends over 13 amino acids. V was trimmed by 5 bases and J by 8 bases, leaving 12 bases between them. CDR3 coding DNA: TGTGCCAGCAGCCCAGATCCCTTGGGGGAGCTGTTTTTT. Its translation is CASSPDPLGELFF.

The chain is built from TRBV7-2 and TRBJ1-1; tentatively, D is TRBD1 (5 bases). CDR1 and CDR2 from the germline V gene are SGHTA and FQGNSA. CDR3 length: 13 residues. Trimming left V 4 bases short and J 11 bases short, with 17 bases between. This chain's CDR3 is CASSSGGRFWAFF. In DNA form, the CDR3 reads TGTGCCAGCAGCTCCGGGGGACGCTTCTGGGCTTTCTTT.

This rearrangement joins TRBV9 to TRBJ2-2, with 11 bases aligning to TRBD2. The CDR3 has 17 amino acids. Germline V gene data show CDR1 as SGDLS and CDR2 as YYNGEE. After removal of 0 bases from V and 4 bases from J, the junction contained 5 bases not matched to a gene. CDR3 coding DNA: TGTGCCAGCAGCGTAGGGCTAGCGGGAGGTGGCACCGGGGAGCTGTTTTTT. Translating gives CASSVGLAGGGTGELFF.

This clone showed up just a few times. The V gene is TRBV28, the J gene TRBJ1-5; D is possibly TRBD1 (6 bases). Germline V lookup: CDR1 MDHEN, CDR2 SYDVKM. This CDR3 contains 12 residues. V was cut by 5 bases and J by 10 bases, with 12 bases left in between. The CDR3 loop is CASSTQQGPQHF. The CDR3 DNA reads as TGTGCCAGCAGTACCCAACAGGGCCCCCAGCATTTT.

The chain links TRBV6-5 to TRBJ1-2, with 7 bases lining up with TRBD1. Per germline, CDR1 MNHEY and CDR2 SVGAGI. This CDR3 is built from 13 residues. Trimming cost V 8 bases and J 1 base; bases outside gene matches: 4. This CDR3 reads CASEGGDNYGYTF. The CDR3, as DNA: TGTGCCAGCGAAGGGGGCGATAACTATGGCTACACCTTC.

This chain uses TRBV6-1 with TRBJ2-7; 10 positions match TRBD2. Germline V lookup: CDR1 MNHNS, CDR2 SASEGT. This CDR3 has 15 amino acids. Trimming took 5 bases from V and 2 from J; bases not matched to a gene: 6. The CDR3 sequence is CASSLKAGGPYEQYF. Written as DNA, the CDR3 is TGTGCCAGCAGTTTAAAAGCGGGAGGGCCCTACGAGCAGTACTTC.

V gene TRBV11-2 combines with J gene TRBJ1-3; the match to TRBD1 covers 10 bases. The CDR3 spans 19 residues. Germline-derived CDR1 and CDR2 are SGHAT and FQNNGV. V lost 5 bases to trimming and J lost 4 bases; unmatched junction nucleotides: 17. CDR3 loop: CASSAGGQGSFNRGNTIYF. CDR3 nucleotide sequence: TGTGCCAGCAGCGCAGGGGGACAGGGGTCCTTCAACCGGGGAAACACCATATATTTT.

The chain combines TRBV2 with TRBJ1-2, with 10 bases matching TRBD1. This CDR3 region has 16 residues. V gave up 9 bases and J gave up 5 bases; unmatched junction bases: 15. Germline V gene data show CDR1 as SNHLY and CDR2 as FYNNEI. The CDR3 nucleotides are TGTGCCAGTGAAGCTCCTCCGGGACAGGGGACTTATGGCTACACCTTC. Encoded protein: CASEAPPGQGTYGYTF.

J is TRBJ2-1 and V is TRBV27; the match to TRBD2 covers 7 bases. This CDR3 contains 14 residues. In germline, CDR1 is MNHEY, CDR2 SMNVEV (reference sequence). The J segment lost 5 bases and the V segment lost 6 bases, leaving 7 bases of the junction unmatched. The CDR3 sequence is CASSGASGNNEQFF. The CDR3 DNA sequence: TGTGCCAGCAGCGGGGCTAGCGGAAACAATGAGCAGTTCTTC.

The V gene is TRBV7-2, the J gene TRBJ1-1; no clear D gene. The V gene's germline CDR1 is SGHTA and CDR2 FQGNSA. Trimming cost V 2 bases and J 5 bases, with 12 bases left between them. The CDR3 sequence is 14 residues long. The CDR3 region is CASSLSGGRTEAFF. In DNA, the CDR3 is TGTGCCAGCAGCTTATCGGGAGGGAGGACTGAAGCTTTCTTT.

This clone was detected only a few times. J is TRBJ2-7 and V is TRBV5-1, with D unclear. Germline V gives CDR1 SGHRS, CDR2 YFSETQ. The CDR3 totals 12 residues. V lost 2 bases, J lost 4 bases, and 7 bases lay in between. The CDR3 nucleotides are TGCGCCAGCAGCTTAACTGATTACGAGCAGTACTTC. Its protein is CASSLTDYEQYF. The whole variable domain, filled in from reference TRBV5-1 and TRBJ2-7, reads KAGVTQTPRYLIKTRGQQVTLSCSPISGHRSVSWYQQTPGQGLQFLFEYFSETQRNKGNFPGRFSGRQFSNSRSEMNVSTLELGDSALYLCASSLTDYEQYFGPGTRLTVT.

The chain combines TRBV19 with TRBJ2-3; TRBD2 matches at 11 bases. Germline CDR1 is LNHDA and CDR2 is SQIVND (reference sequence). V lost 11 bases and J lost 6; bases outside the gene matches: 10. This CDR3 region has 14 residues. CDR3 coding DNA: TGTGCCTGCAGACTAGCGGGGACCATGGATACGCAGTATTTT. Translated: CACRLAGTMDTQYF.

This rearrangement joins TRBV15 to TRBJ2-3, with D hard to call. V lost 0 bases and J lost 4, with 5 bases in between. This CDR3 region has 13 residues. Germline V gene sequence: CDR1 LNHNV, CDR2 YYDKDF (reference sequence). The CDR3 nucleotides are TGTGCCACCAGCAGAGACCCCGCAGATACGCAGTATTTT. This codes for CATSRDPADTQYF.

V usage is TRBV5-1 and J usage is TRBJ2-1; tentatively, D is TRBD2 (5 bases). Trimming removed 0 bases from V and 4 bases from J, with 8 bases in between. The germline V gene has CDR1 SGHRS and CDR2 YFSETQ. The CDR3 spans 14 residues. CDR3 in amino acids: CASSLATGYNEQFF. CDR3 nucleotides: TGCGCCAGCAGCTTGGCCACGGGATACAATGAGCAGTTCTTC.

This chain joins TRBV5-1 and TRBJ1-1; TRBD1 aligns across 7 bases. V was clipped by 3 bases and J by 5 bases; unmatched bases: 10. Germline lookup yields CDR1 SGHRS and CDR2 YFSETQ. The CDR3 loop spans 15 amino acids. CDR3 sequence (DNA): TGCGCCAGCAGCTCCCTGACAGGGCAGGCGACTGAAGCTTTCTTT. Translating gives CASSSLTGQATEAFF.

This clone has a handful of counts. V and J are TRBV19 and TRBJ2-4; perhaps TRBD2 as D (6 bases). Trimming stripped 6 bases from V and 1 base from J, with 10 bases between. Looked up from germline, CDR1 is LNHDA and CDR2 is SQIVND (reference sequence). The CDR3 contains 14 residues. Here the CDR3 DNA reads TGTGCCAGTAGGGCGGAGGGGGCCAAAAACATTCAGTACTTC. Its protein is CASRAEGAKNIQYF.